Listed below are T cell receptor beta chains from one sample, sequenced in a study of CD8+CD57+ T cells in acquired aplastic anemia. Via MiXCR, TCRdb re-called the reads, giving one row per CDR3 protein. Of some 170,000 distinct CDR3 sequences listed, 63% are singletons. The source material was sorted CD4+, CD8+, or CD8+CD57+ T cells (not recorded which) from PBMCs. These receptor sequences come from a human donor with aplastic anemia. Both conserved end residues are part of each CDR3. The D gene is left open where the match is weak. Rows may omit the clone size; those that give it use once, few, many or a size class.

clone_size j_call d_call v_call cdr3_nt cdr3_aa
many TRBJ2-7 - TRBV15 TGTGCCACCATGTCGGACGGTTCCTACGAGCAGTACTTC CATMSDGSYEQYF
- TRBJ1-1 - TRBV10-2 TGCGCCAGCAGTGAAGAAAGGGGTTGGGCTTTCTTT CASSEERGWAFF
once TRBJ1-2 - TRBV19 TGTGCCAGTAGCCAGGACAGCCATGGCTACACCTTC CASSQDSHGYTF
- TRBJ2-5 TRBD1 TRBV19 TGTGCCAGTAGCCTTACCCCGGGACAGGTAGCCGGAGAGACCCAGTACTTC CASSLTPGQVAGETQYF
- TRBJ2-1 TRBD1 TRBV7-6 TGTGCCAGCAGCCCACCCGGACAGGATCGATACAATGAGCAGTTCTTC CASSPPGQDRYNEQFF
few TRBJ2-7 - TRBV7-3 TGTGCCAGCAGCTTAGGGACCGCGGGGGAGCAGTACTTC CASSLGTAGEQYF
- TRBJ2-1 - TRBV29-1 TGCAGCGTAGGATGGGTAGATGAGCAGTTCTTC CSVGWVDEQFF
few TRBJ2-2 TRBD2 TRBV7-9 TGTGCCAGCAGCCCACGACTAGCGGGAGGTGTCACCGGGGAGCTGTTTTTT CASSPRLAGGVTGELFF
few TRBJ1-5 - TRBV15 TGTGCCACCAGCAGCAGACAGCCAGATCAGCCCCAGCATTTT CATSSRQPDQPQHF
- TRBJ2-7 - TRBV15 TGTGCCACCAGCAGAGTAGACTCGCTGCAGTACTTC CATSRVDSLQYF
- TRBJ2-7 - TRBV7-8 TGTGCCAGCAGCTTAGGCCGGGGGGCCTTACTATACTTC CASSLGRGALLYF
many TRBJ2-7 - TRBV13 TGTGCCAGCAGCTTAAGCCGGGGCCACGCGTACGAGCAGTACTTC CASSLSRGHAYEQYF
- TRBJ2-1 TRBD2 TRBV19 TGTGCCAGTAGTGGCCCGATGGGGTACGGACTAGCGGGTGACGCCTACAATGAGCAGTTCTTC CASSGPMGYGLAGDAYNEQFF
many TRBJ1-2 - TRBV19 TGTGCCAGTAGTATTTCCCTTTGGGATTCTAACTATGGCTACACCTTC CASSISLWDSNYGYTF
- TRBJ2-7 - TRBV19 TGTGCCACCAGTGATCGACAGTTCGGCGAGCAGTACTTC CATSDRQFGEQYF
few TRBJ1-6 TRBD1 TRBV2 TGTGCCAGCTCTTTGGACAGGATTGCCTATAATTCACCCCTCCACTTT CASSLDRIAYNSPLHF
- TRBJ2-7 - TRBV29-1 TGCAGCCCCCGATTGCGTTACCCTGGCCACGAGCAGTACTTC CSPRLRYPGHEQYF
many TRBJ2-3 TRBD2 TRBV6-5 TGTGCCAGCAGACGACTAGCGGGGGGGCTGGATACGCAGTATTTT CASRRLAGGLDTQYF
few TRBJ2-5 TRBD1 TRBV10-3 TGTGCCATCAGTGAGGAGGTAGGGGGCAGAGAGACCCAGTACTTC CAISEEVGGRETQYF
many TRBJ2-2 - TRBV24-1 TGTGCCACCAGTGATCCGGACCGGACCGGGGAGCTGTTTTTT CATSDPDRTGELFF
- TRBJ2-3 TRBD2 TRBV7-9 TGTGCCAGCACGGGGGGGATGTGGACAGATACGCAGTATTTT CASTGGMWTDTQYF
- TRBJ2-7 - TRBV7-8 TGTGCCAGCACCCTCGACGGCCCACGGTACGAGCAGTACTTC CASTLDGPRYEQYF
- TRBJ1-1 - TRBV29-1 TGCAGCGTCGGCAGGGGAACTGAAGCTTTCTTT CSVGRGTEAFF
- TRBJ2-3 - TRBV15 TGTGCCACCAGCAGAGATATGGGGGCGGATACGCAGTATTTT CATSRDMGADTQYF
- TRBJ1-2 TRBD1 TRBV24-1 TGTGCCACCAGTGATGCAAGACAGGGGTATGGCTACACCTTC CATSDARQGYGYTF
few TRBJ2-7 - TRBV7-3 TGTGCCAGCAGCCCTTCCCGGGGCACCTACGAGCAGTACTTC CASSPSRGTYEQYF
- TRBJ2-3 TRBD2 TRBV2 TGTGCCACTAACCAGCGGGGCGGGGATACGCAGTATTTT CATNQRGGDTQYF
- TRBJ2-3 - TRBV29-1 TGCAGCGTTGAAGCCCTAGCGAGACGCACAGATACGCAGTATTTT CSVEALARRTDTQYF
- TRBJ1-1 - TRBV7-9 TGTGCCAGCAGCTTAGAACAGACGCTGAACACTGAAGCTTTCTTT CASSLEQTLNTEAFF
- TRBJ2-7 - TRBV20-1 TGCAGTGCTAGAGATGTGGGAGTGGGTGAGCAGTACTTC CSARDVGVGEQYF
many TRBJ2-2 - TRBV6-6 TGTGCCAGCAGTTACGGGTACCCCGGGGAGCTGTTTTTT CASSYGYPGELFF
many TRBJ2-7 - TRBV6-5 TGTGCCAGCAGTCCTCAGGGGGAGGGGGAGCAGTACTTC CASSPQGEGEQYF
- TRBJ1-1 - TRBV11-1 TGTGCCAGCAGCTTAAGCGCCACGTTGAACACTGAAGCTTTCTTT CASSLSATLNTEAFF
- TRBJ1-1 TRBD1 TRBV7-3 TGTGCCAGCAGCTTCTCCGGGACAGCAACTGAAGCTTTCTTT CASSFSGTATEAFF
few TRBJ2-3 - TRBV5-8 TGTGCCAGTCCCACAGATACGCAGTATTTT CASPTDTQYF
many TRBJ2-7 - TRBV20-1 TGCAGTGCTAGTCCCTCGAACTACGAGCAGTACTTC CSASPSNYEQYF
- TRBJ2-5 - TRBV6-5 TGTGCCAGCAGTTACATGGGGGCCACCCAGTACTTC CASSYMGATQYF
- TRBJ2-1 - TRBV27 TGTGCCAGCAGTTTAGGACTCCACTACAATGAGCAGTTCTTC CASSLGLHYNEQFF
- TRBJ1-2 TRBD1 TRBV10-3 TGTGCCATCAGTGAGTGGACGGGACAGGGGGTTTATGGCTACACCTTC CAISEWTGQGVYGYTF
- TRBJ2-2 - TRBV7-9 TGTGCCAGCAGCTTAGTTGGCAGCTTGACCGGGGAGCTGTTTTTT CASSLVGSLTGELFF
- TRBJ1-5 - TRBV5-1 TGCGCCAGCAGCACCGGGACGGACCATCAGCCCCAGCATTTT CASSTGTDHQPQHF
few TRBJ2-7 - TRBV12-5 TGTGCTAGTGGTTTGGGGGCTTCTTCTTCGTACGAGCAGTACTTC CASGLGASSSYEQYF
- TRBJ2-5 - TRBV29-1 TGCAGCGTAACGAGGTACCAAGAGACCCAGTACTTC CSVTRYQETQYF
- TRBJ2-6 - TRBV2 TGTGCCAACCCCAGAGCCGGGGCCAACGTCCTGACTTTC CANPRAGANVLTF
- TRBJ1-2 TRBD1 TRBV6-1 TGTACCAGACCGACAGGGAATGGCTACACCTTC CTRPTGNGYTF
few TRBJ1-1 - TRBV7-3 TGTGCTAGCAGCCCTCTCCGGGGGAACACTGAAGCTTTCTTT CASSPLRGNTEAFF
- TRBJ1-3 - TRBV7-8 TGTGCCAGCAGCACACCCGGTGGAAACACCATATATTTT CASSTPGGNTIYF
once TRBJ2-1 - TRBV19 TGCGCCAGCAGCCAAGAGGGCTCCGGTAGGTTGAATGAGCAGTTCTTC CASSQEGSGRLNEQFF